This TCR beta chain appears in the sequencing data of a study of early T cells in non-severe SARS-CoV-2 infection (dated by TCRdb to the early 2020s). In the study overall: TCR sequencing used bulk RNA from unsorted whole blood, so alpha and beta chains could not be paired.

This clonotype was picked up many times. What antigen it recognizes has not been identified. Per-base quality was not reported, and no clone a single base away is much larger than it. Libraries were constructed by 5' RACE. Sequencing instrument: NextSeq 500. To correct for sequencing error and PCR bias, the TCR library protocol tagged individual cDNA molecules with unique molecular identifiers. Both TCR alpha and beta chains were sequenced, and tight co-correlation was observed between alpha and beta sequence abundances in each sample. Per the source publication's procedure: Decombinator V4 was used to annotate the V gene, J gene and CDR3 of the TCR sequences. Expanded TCRs were defined as changing significantly between any two time points under a Poisson model with p below 0.0001. TCR abundances were normalised to the total number of TCRs sequenced per sample and were expressed as counts per million. VDJdb, accessed 1 November 2021, was searched for CMV, EBV and SARS-CoV-2 annotated TCRs, with TCRs annotated for multiple antigens excluded. TCRdb passed the public sequencing reads through fastp at Q25 and MiXCR, retaining productive beta sequences. CDR3 protein duplicates are merged, each entry listing the most common genes and DNA. The authors' filters were not applied to this entry. Recorded for this sample are 81,000 or so distinct CDR3 sequences; approximately 12% of them occurred a single time. The ten largest account for roughly 3.6% of the sample.

This was a case-control study nested in a cohort of healthcare workers in London, UK, who had nasopharyngeal swab PCR tests and blood samples taken every week. Healthcare workers were recruited between 23 and 31 March 2020, during the week of the UK lockdown, and were followed weekly for up to roughly 15 weeks. Results and caveats for the whole study, not just this receptor: VDJdb matching was skewed toward anti-spike CD8 responses and likely underestimated virus-specific expansions by missing private and CD4 specificities.

Sequencing was carried out using whole blood. This TCR was sampled from an adult who was a healthcare worker with PCR-confirmed SARS-CoV-2 infection or an uninfected control (not recorded which).

This receptor has the CDR3 CASSSDRFSHEQYF. The DNA sequence reads TGTGCCAGCAGCTCGGACAGGTTTTCCCACGAGCAGTACTTC. The chain joins TRBV7-9 to TRBJ2-7; the central 7 bases match TRBD1. Relative to germline, V is missing 4 bases and J is missing 5 bases, with 8 bases of the junction outside any gene match. Measured from the cysteine to the phenylalanine, the CDR3 is 14 residues long. Just CDR3 DNA is preserved here, 42 bases in frame from base 1. Looking up the germline V gene (reference sequence) yields CDR1 SEHNR and CDR2 FQNEAQ.